Listed below are T cell receptor beta chains from one sample, sequenced in a study of T cell responses to AZD1222 COVID-19 vaccine. Data came from immunoSEQ multiplex PCR; TCRdb stores just in-frame clones and leaves some out. The sample records about 120,000 clones, over 80% being singletons. This specimen was peripheral blood, taken on day 0 of AZD1222 vaccination. The receptors here all came from an adult in good health. Each CDR3 is given with its conserved first and last residue. D genes are given only for firm matches. Part of the rows lack a size; the others show once, few, many or a class for expanded clones.

j_gene,v_gene,d_gene,abundance,CDR3aa,CDR3nt
TRBJ2-7,TRBV28,-,-,CASSGYGEQYF,TGTGCCAGCAGCGGATACGGCGAGCAGTACTTC
TRBJ2-2,TRBV11-2,-,-,CASSSNTGELFF,TGTGCCAGCAGCTCGAACACCGGGGAGCTGTTTTTT
TRBJ1-2,TRBV5-4,-,-,CASSYDSPYGYTF,TGTGCCAGCAGCTACGACAGCCCCTATGGCTACACCTTC
TRBJ2-6,TRBV28,TRBD2,-,CASSASGSDGANVLTF,TGTGCCAGCAGTGCTAGCGGGAGTGATGGGGCCAACGTCCTGACTTTC
TRBJ1-1,TRBV6-5,-,-,CASSKRTTEAFF,TGTGCCAGCAGTAAAAGGACAACTGAAGCTTTCTTT
TRBJ1-6,TRBV27,-,-,CASSSDRTLTYNSPLHF,TGTGCCAGCAGTTCCGACAGGACCCTCACTTATAATTCACCCCTCCACTTT
TRBJ2-1,TRBV10-1,-,few,CASRVDLSSYNEQFF,TGCGCCAGCAGGGTGGACTTGAGCTCCTACAATGAGCAGTTCTTC
TRBJ2-2,TRBV5-1,TRBD2,-,CASRTSGQSNTGELFF,TGCGCCAGCAGGACTAGCGGGCAGTCGAACACCGGGGAGCTGTTTTTT
TRBJ1-2,TRBV24-1,TRBD1,-,CATSPTGGVGGYTF,TGTGCCACCAGTCCGACAGGGGGCGTTGGTGGCTACACCTTC
TRBJ2-1,TRBV3-1/TRBV3-2,-,-,CASSQPHGAGTYNEQFF,TGTGCCAGCAGCCAGCCCCACGGGGCGGGAACGTACAATGAGCAGTTCTTC
TRBJ2-5,TRBV6-5,-,-,CATTPAAREIKTQYF,TGTGCCACCACCCCGGCCGCCCGGGAGATAAAGACCCAGTACTTC
TRBJ1-2,TRBV18,-,-,CASSPTGDPNYGYTF,TGTGCCAGCTCACCCACCGGGGACCCTAACTATGGCTACACCTTC
TRBJ1-2,TRBV7-6,TRBD1,-,CASSSGQGGYGYTF,TGTGCCAGCAGCTCCGGACAGGGCGGCTATGGCTACACCTTC
TRBJ2-4,TRBV4-1,-,-,CASSQDQAIAKNIQYF,TGCGCCAGCAGCCAAGATCAGGCGATAGCCAAAAACATTCAGTACTTC
TRBJ2-3,TRBV12-5,TRBD2,-,CASSTSGTDTQYF,TGTGCTAGTTCTACTAGCGGCACAGATACGCAGTATTTT
TRBJ2-5,TRBV25-1,TRBD1,once,CASSGPNRGRGVTQYF,TGTGCCAGCAGTGGACCAAACAGGGGGCGCGGGGTGACCCAGTACTTC
TRBJ2-3,TRBV9,-,once,CASSVQGSTDTQYF,TGTGCCAGCAGCGTTCAGGGAAGCACAGATACGCAGTATTTT
TRBJ2-5,TRBV19,-,-,CASSIGGRGETQYF,TGTGCCAGTAGTATAGGAGGCCGGGGGGAGACCCAGTACTTC
TRBJ1-6,TRBV10-3,TRBD1,-,CAISGTGQGGSPLHF,TGTGCCATCAGTGGGACGGGACAGGGCGGTTCACCCCTCCACTTT
TRBJ2-7,TRBV28,-,once,CASTRAGPPTREQYF,TGTGCCAGCACCAGAGCGGGCCCGCCAACCCGTGAGCAGTACTTC
TRBJ2-3,TRBV7-2,TRBD2,-,CASSLVPSGTSTDTQYF,TGTGCCAGCAGCTTAGTCCCTAGCGGGACTAGCACAGATACGCAGTATTTT
TRBJ2-7,TRBV5-5,-,-,CASSLGVYEQYF,TGTGCCAGCAGCTTGGGAGTCTACGAGCAGTACTTC
TRBJ2-1,TRBV19,-,-,CASKLGTDYNEQFF,TGTGCCAGTAAGCTTGGAACCGACTACAATGAGCAGTTCTTC
TRBJ1-4,TRBV4-1,-,once,CASSQVGASEKLFF,TGCGCCAGCAGCCAAGTGGGGGCCTCGGAAAAACTGTTTTTT
TRBJ1-2,TRBV27,-,-,CASSFTGRSGYTF,TGTGCCAGCAGTTTCACAGGGCGTTCTGGCTACACCTTC
TRBJ2-5,TRBV19,TRBD2,-,CASSIDSLAGGPETQYF,TGTGCCAGTAGTATAGATAGCCTAGCGGGAGGGCCGGAGACCCAGTACTTC
TRBJ2-2,TRBV6-5,TRBD2,-,CASRTSGRDTGELFF,TGTGCCAGCAGAACTAGCGGGAGAGACACCGGGGAGCTGTTTTTT
TRBJ1-6,TRBV3-1/TRBV3-2,-,-,CASSQDPPGLNSPLHF,TGTGCCAGCAGCCAAGATCCGCCAGGGTTAAATTCACCCCTCCACTTT
TRBJ2-1,TRBV7-9,TRBD2,-,CASSFVSGRVNEQFF,TGTGCCAGCAGCTTCGTTAGCGGGAGGGTCAATGAGCAGTTCTTC
TRBJ2-5,TRBV5-1,TRBD1,-,CASSLGTDRVETQYF,TGCGCCAGCAGCCTGGGGACAGATCGGGTGGAGACCCAGTACTTC
TRBJ2-2,TRBV12-2,-,-,CASRLDYPGGGELFF,TGTGCAAGTCGCTTAGACTACCCCGGGGGCGGGGAGCTGTTTTTT
TRBJ1-1,TRBV21-1,-,once,CASSWTGASGTEAFF,TGTGCCAGCAGCTGGACAGGGGCTTCGGGCACTGAAGCTTTCTTT
TRBJ2-5,TRBV5-1,TRBD1,-,CASSTQPRTGEETQYF,TGCGCCAGCAGCACTCAACCCCGGACAGGGGAAGAGACCCAGTACTTC
TRBJ2-1,TRBV27,-,-,CASWRMVDEQFF,TGTGCCAGCTGGCGTATGGTCGATGAGCAGTTCTTC
TRBJ1-3,TRBV28,TRBD1,-,CASRGQELSGNTIYF,TGTGCCAGCAGAGGACAGGAACTTTCTGGAAACACCATATATTTT
TRBJ2-5,TRBV29-1,-,-,CSVDPGASQETQYF,TGCAGCGTTGACCCGGGGGCGAGCCAAGAGACCCAGTACTTC
TRBJ2-3,TRBV5-6,-,-,CASSLAHAADTQYF,TGTGCCAGCAGCTTGGCGCACGCCGCAGATACGCAGTATTTT
TRBJ1-6,TRBV19,-,-,CAITGNSPLHF,TGTGCCATAACAGGGAATTCACCCCTCCACTTT
TRBJ1-5,TRBV6-6,-,-,CASSYSPRQGHQPQHF,TGTGCCAGCAGTTACTCTCCTCGCCAGGGACATCAGCCCCAGCATTTT
TRBJ1-5,TRBV5-1,-,once,CASSSFGSQPQHF,TGCGCCAGCAGCTCGTTCGGAAGCCAGCCCCAGCATTTT
TRBJ1-1,TRBV3-1/TRBV3-2,-,-,CASSHGSTEAFF,TGTGCCAGCAGCCACGGAAGTACTGAAGCTTTCTTT
TRBJ1-6,TRBV4-1,TRBD1,-,CASSHRTGNYNSPLHF,TGCGCCAGCAGCCACCGGACAGGGAACTATAATTCACCCCTCCACTTT
TRBJ2-5,TRBV24-1,-,-,CATSDPKRTAAETQYF,TGTGCCACCAGTGATCCGAAACGGACAGCGGCGGAGACCCAGTACTTC
TRBJ2-1,TRBV5-1,-,few,CASSSGDSYNEQFF,TGCGCCAGCAGCTCAGGGGACTCCTACAATGAGCAGTTCTTC
TRBJ1-2,TRBV27,TRBD1,-,CASSRRLDRGDYGYTF,TGTGCCAGCAGCCGAAGACTGGACAGGGGAGACTATGGCTACACCTTC
TRBJ2-3,TRBV18,-,-,CASSRKDTDTQYF,TGTGCCAGCTCCCGAAAGGACACAGATACGCAGTATTTT
TRBJ2-7,TRBV6-4,TRBD1,-,CASSPDRGLEQYF,TGTGCCAGCAGTCCGGACAGGGGACTGGAGCAGTACTTC
TRBJ2-5,TRBV29-1,TRBD1,-,CSVERGQGGETQYF,TGCAGCGTTGAAAGGGGACAGGGAGGGGAGACCCAGTACTTC
TRBJ2-3,TRBV30,-,-,CAWTQGPDTQYF,TGTGCCTGGACCCAGGGGCCAGATACGCAGTATTTT
TRBJ2-7,TRBV29-1,TRBD1,-,CSVYTGGGNEQYF,TGCAGCGTTTATACAGGGGGCGGGAACGAGCAGTACTTC